This T cell receptor beta chain was profiled in a study of control samples from healthy donors and cancer patients. TCRdb's copy holds only in-frame clones and misses some; the assay was immunoSEQ multiplex PCR. The sample holds over 15,000 clones; around nine tenths are singletons and the top ten take 32%. This CDR3 contains 14 residues. V lost 4 bases and J lost 3, with 16 bases in between. Germline values: CDR1 SQVTM, CDR2 ANQGSEA. This TCR derives from a man in his 60s with head and neck cancer. The rearrangement links TRBV29-1 to TRBJ2-7; D may match TRBD1 or TRBD2 (6 bases each). The sequencing sample was made of PBMCs. The CDR3 region is CSVVRGGKIYEQYF. Written as DNA, the CDR3 is TGCAGCGTTGTAAGAGGGGGGAAGATCTACGAGCAGTACTTC.